This T cell receptor beta chain comes out of a study of vaccination and CD4 T cells after COVID-19. Study-level information: Post-COVID draws followed diagnosis by a median approximately 100 days (range 35 to 161). Samples were taken after vaccination, a median of roughly 72 days after dose two, with a range of 14 to 241. Cultures designated as controls were supplied with a CEFX pool, an HIV-1 Nef pool, or no peptide.

The Oncomine TCR Beta short-read assay generated sequence data from the DNA of cultured CD4+ T cells. From the PCR reads, TCRdb called clonotypes with MiXCR, one entry per CDR3 protein. The sample includes some 15,000 distinct CDR3 sequences, around half of them seen just once. Treatment described: approximately nine-day PBMC culture with coronavirus spike peptide pools or control peptides (ViraFEST assay). CDR1 WSHSY and CDR2 SAAADI come from the germline V gene. The ends lost 6 bases at V and 3 bases at J; junction bases unmatched: 7. The CDR3 length is 14 residues. As regards this clonotype: What it binds is not known.

Study outcomes and limitations: Convalescent patients' vaccine-specific clones were spike mono-reactive in 304 of 307 cases.

The chain couples TRBV10-2 to TRBJ1-1; 7 nucleotides line up with TRBD1. Sequencing used CD4+ T cells from blood, cultured in vitro. This sequence was found in a human donor who had recovered from COVID-19. The CDR3 here is CASRAQGRDTEAFF. The CDR3 DNA reads as TGCGCCAGCAGGGCACAGGGGCGGGACACTGAAGCTTTCTTT.